The 23 T cell receptor beta chains presented below share a single source sample, sequenced in a study of OX40 agonist ivuxolimab in advanced cancers. Library creation used the immunoSEQ multiplex PCR assay. TCRdb limited this immuneACCESS table to in-frame rearrangements with V and J called. A share of clones is missing; checked studies link under half to unresolved V genes, and the rest is unexplained. In this sample the table shows more than 45,000 clones, 75% to 85% of which occur a single time. The ten largest clones add up to 0.75% of the sample. Material: CD4+ or CD8+ T cells sorted from blood, obtained in a trial of the OX40 agonist ivuxolimab. The receptor source for this set is an adult with an advanced solid tumor such as melanoma, head and neck, liver or kidney cancer.

This sequence joins TRBV11-1 and TRBJ2-7; perhaps TRBD1 as D (6 bases). The CDR3 totals 15 residues. The germline V gene has CDR1 SGHAT and CDR2 FQDESV (reference sequence). V shed 3 bases and J shed 2 bases, with 14 bases lying between them. The chain's CDR3 is CASSFDPGDTYEQYF. In DNA form, the CDR3 reads TGTGCCAGCAGCTTCGACCCAGGGGACACCTACGAGCAGTACTTC. Full variable domain (missing parts from reference TRBV11-1 and TRBJ2-7): EAEVAQSPRYKITEKSQAVAFWCDPISGHATLYWYRQILGQGPELLVQFQDESVVDDSQLPKDRFSAERLKGVDSTLKIQPAELGDSAMYLCASSFDPGDTYEQYFGPGTRLTVT.

This chain connects TRBV18 to TRBJ2-3; 8 nucleotides match TRBD2. CDR3 size: 16 residues. J lost 4 bases, V lost 5 bases, and 11 bases had no gene match. CDR1 KGHSH and CDR2 LQKENI come from the germline V gene. CDR3 amino acids: CASSSQLAVDPDTQYF. The CDR3 DNA follows: TGTGCCAGCTCATCCCAACTAGCGGTCGACCCAGATACGCAGTATTTT.

This clone has just a few counts. J is TRBJ2-7 and V is TRBV4-1; D may be TRBD2 (6 bases). The CDR3 totals 15 residues. V was clipped by 2 bases and J by 1 base, with 12 bases between them. Germline assignment: CDR1 MGHRA and CDR2 YSYEKL. This CDR3 is CASSQRIGRSYEQYF. CDR3 sequence (DNA): TGCGCCAGCAGCCAAAGAATCGGGAGATCCTACGAGCAGTACTTC.

This chain connects TRBV14 to TRBJ1-3; D is uncertain. This CDR3 is built from 12 residues. Per germline, CDR1 SGHDN and CDR2 FVKESK. The V end was cut by 4 bases, the J end by 4 bases, with 5 bases between. In nucleotides, the CDR3 is TGTGCCAGCAGCCGAGGGGGAAACACCATATATTTT. Translated: CASSRGGNTIYF.

The chain uses TRBV9 and TRBJ2-1, with 11 bases aligning to TRBD1. The germline CDR1 and CDR2 sequences are SGDLS and YYNGEE. The CDR3 spans 17 residues. V lost 2 bases and J lost 0; bases outside the gene matches: 4. The CDR3 loop is CASSVGQGASSYNEQFF. CDR3 sequence (DNA): TGTGCCAGCAGCGTCGGACAGGGGGCGAGCTCCTACAATGAGCAGTTCTTC.

This clone was detected once. V gene TRBV28 combines with J gene TRBJ2-3, with 9 bases identical to TRBD1. The germline V gene encodes CDR1 MDHEN and CDR2 SYDVKM. The CDR3 has 14 residues. The CDR3 sequence: CVGWGQGRTDTQYF. The CDR3 region has the DNA TGTGTCGGGTGGGGACAGGGTCGTACAGATACGCAGTATTTT.

The rearrangement joins TRBV9 to TRBJ1-5, with 7 bases identical to TRBD1. Germline assignment: CDR1 SGDLS and CDR2 YYNGEE. The junction had 12 bases not matched to a gene; V was cut back by 4 bases and J by 11 bases. The CDR3 has 14 amino acids. DNA of the CDR3: TGTGCCAGCAGCCCCCGGGAGGGGGCTGGGGCCCAGCATTTT. This encodes CASSPREGAGAQHF.

This chain uses TRBV7-2 with TRBJ2-1, with 11 bases aligning to TRBD2. The CDR3 is 15 amino acids. Germline trimming cut 3 bases from V and 11 bases from J; bases unmatched to any gene: 9. The germline CDR1 and CDR2 sequences are SGHTA and FQGNSA. In DNA, the CDR3 is TGTGCCAGCAGCTTTGGGACTAGCGGCTCCGGGAAGCAGTTCTTC. Protein sequence: CASSFGTSGSGKQFF.

This clone was observed a few times. The rearrangement links TRBV5-6 to TRBJ1-1, with a possible D match to TRBD1 (6 bases). V was shortened by 4 bases and J by 1 base, with 17 bases between the two germline ends. CDR1 and CDR2 (germline): SGHDT, YYEEEE. The CDR3 runs 16 residues. The CDR3 bases are TGTGCCAGCAGCACGAGGACAGTTGTAAGGAACACTGAAGCTTTCTTT. As protein: CASSTRTVVRNTEAFF.

The chain carries TRBV4-1 and TRBJ2-7, with 15 bases aligning to TRBD2. Germline V gene lookup returns CDR1 MGHRA and CDR2 YSYEKL. The CDR3 has 17 residues. With 5 bases clipped from V and 2 bases from J, the junction kept 7 bases outside the gene matches. The CDR3 loop is CASSSLGLAGGTYEQYF. CDR3 sequence (DNA): TGCGCCAGCAGCTCCTTAGGACTAGCGGGGGGGACCTACGAGCAGTACTTC.

This clone was found a few times. This chain uses TRBV10-3 with TRBJ1-2; D possibly corresponds to TRBD1 (5 bases). V shed 2 bases and J shed 6 bases, with 19 bases lying between them. CDR1 and CDR2 from the germline V gene are ENHRY and SYGVKD. This CDR3 is 16 amino acids long. The CDR3 bases are TGTGCCATCAGTGAGATCCTAGGAGCGGCAGGGAATGGCTACACCTTC. As protein: CAISEILGAAGNGYTF.

The CDR3 region has the DNA TGCGCCAGCAGCTTGGCTGGGGGAAGGAGTGAAAAACTGTTTTTT. Its protein product is CASSLAGGRSEKLFF. V is TRBV5-1 and J is TRBJ1-4; the D gene is possibly TRBD1 (5 bases). V was cut by 0 bases and J by 7 bases, with 13 bases left in between. Germline V gives CDR1 SGHRS, CDR2 YFSETQ. This CDR3 spans 15 amino acids.

The CDR3 nucleotides read TGTGCCAGCAGGGGACCTGAGGAGGAAAAACTGTTTTTT. Its translation: CASRGPEEEKLFF. This chain links TRBV6-6 with TRBJ1-4, with TRBD1 as a possible D gene (5 bases). Trimming removed 6 bases from V and 8 bases from J, with 13 bases in between. This CDR3 is 13 amino acids long. Germline CDR1 and CDR2: MNHNY and SVGAGI (reference sequence).

The chain recombines TRBV5-1 with TRBJ2-3, with a weak D call TRBD2 (5 bases). Trimming shortened V by 4 bases and J by 9 bases, and 12 bases separated the two germline ends. The CDR3 totals 12 residues. The germline V gene has CDR1 SGHRS and CDR2 YFSETQ. CDR3 protein: CASSRTRGTQYF. DNA of the CDR3: TGCGCCAGCAGCCGGACCCGGGGAACGCAGTATTTT.

This clone was seen a handful of times. The chain is built from TRBV27 and TRBJ2-7; TRBD1 agrees at 8 bases. This CDR3 contains 16 residues. V dropped 2 bases and J dropped 5; count of bases not matched to a gene: 11. CDR1 and CDR2 (germline): MNHEY, SMNVEV (reference sequence). The CDR3 DNA follows: TGTGCCAGCAGTTTAGGGGGACAGGATCGGTGGCACGAGCAGTACTTC. Translation gives CASSLGGQDRWHEQYF.

This clone showed up just once. The V gene is TRBV9, the J gene TRBJ2-3, with 9 bases that match TRBD1. The ends lost 3 bases at V and 4 bases at J; junction bases unmatched: 9. This CDR3 spans 16 amino acids. Germline V gene sequence: CDR1 SGDLS, CDR2 YYNGEE. The CDR3 DNA sequence: TGTGCCAGCAGCGAGGGATGGACAGGGGTGTCAGATACGCAGTATTTT. Translated, it gives CASSEGWTGVSDTQYF.

This clone was seen a few times. The sample carries other DNA sequences with the same CDR3. The chain combines TRBV6-4 with TRBJ2-7; D remains unclear. V was cut by 4 bases and J by 6 bases, with 13 bases left in between. This CDR3 is built from 13 residues. From germline, CDR1 is MRHNA and CDR2 SNTAGT. The CDR3 DNA follows: TGTGCCAGCAGTGCGGAATCGAGGAGCGAGCAGTACTTC. The encoded protein is CASSAESRSEQYF.

The chain is built from TRBV19 and TRBJ2-7; D is undetermined. V shed 5 bases and J shed 7 bases, with 9 bases lying between them. Germline loops: CDR1 LNHDA, CDR2 SQIVND (reference sequence). The CDR3 is 11 amino acids. The CDR3 spells CASSAHWEQYF. DNA for the CDR3: TGTGCCAGTAGTGCTCACTGGGAGCAGTACTTC.

CDR3 region: CASSFSIGDQPQHF. CDR3 sequence (DNA): TGTGCCAGCAGTTTTAGTATTGGGGATCAGCCCCAGCATTTT. The chain links TRBV27 to TRBJ1-5; D unclear. The CDR3 sequence is 14 residues long. Trimming removed 3 bases from V and 5 bases from J, with 11 bases in between. Germline V gene lookup returns CDR1 MNHEY and CDR2 SMNVEV (reference sequence).

The genes are TRBV28 and TRBJ1-2; weak D call: TRBD1 (6 bases). Per the germline V gene, CDR1 is MDHEN and CDR2 is SYDVKM. The CDR3 sequence is 17 residues long. The V gene lost 4 bases and the J gene lost 4 bases, with 22 bases spanning the gap. CDR3 sequence (DNA): TGTGCCAGCAGTTGGTTCTTTGGGGGGCGTGGGAGCTATGGCTACACCTTC. It translates to CASSWFFGGRGSYGYTF.

The chain carries TRBV21-1 and TRBJ2-2; TRBD1 is taken as the D call from the table, unchecked against the DNA. TRBV21-1 is a pseudogene. The CDR3 is made up of 17 amino acids. The CDR3 DNA reads TGTGCCAGCAGCAAAGTCGCCGCCCATACATGGCCCGGGGAGCTGTTTTTT. Translated, it gives CASSKVAAHTWPGELFF.

This chain connects TRBV6-1 to TRBJ2-3; the D gene is possibly TRBD1 (5 bases). The ends were cut back, 0 bases at V and 0 bases at J, with 10 bases in the middle. The CDR3 has 16 residues. Germline values: CDR1 MNHNS, CDR2 SASEGT. For the CDR3, the DNA is TGTGCCAGCAGTGAAGCAGTGGGGCGTAGCACAGATACGCAGTATTTT. Protein: CASSEAVGRSTDTQYF.

V and J are TRBV18 and TRBJ1-1; D is unclear. Germline V gene lookup returns CDR1 KGHSH and CDR2 LQKENI. With 6 bases removed from V and 3 bases from J, the gap between germline ends came to 11 bases. The length of the CDR3 is 13 residues. In DNA form, the CDR3 reads TGTGCCAGCTCGTCGACCGAGGACACTGAAGCTTTCTTT. Translated, it gives CASSSTEDTEAFF.